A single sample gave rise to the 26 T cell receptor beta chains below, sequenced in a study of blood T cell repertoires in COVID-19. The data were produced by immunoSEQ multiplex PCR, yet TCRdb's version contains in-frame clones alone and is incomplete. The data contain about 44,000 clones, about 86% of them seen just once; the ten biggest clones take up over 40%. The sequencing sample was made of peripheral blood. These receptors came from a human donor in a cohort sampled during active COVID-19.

As DNA, the CDR3 is TGTGCCAGTACAAGATGGACAGGTAACACTGAAGCTTTCTTT. Translating it yields CASTRWTGNTEAFF. The chain employs TRBV19 and TRBJ1-1; 7 bases are a match to TRBD1. Germline V CDR1 and CDR2: LNHDA, SQIVND (reference sequence). V was pared by 7 bases and J by 2 bases, with 7 bases of the junction left unmatched. The CDR3 is 14 amino acids.

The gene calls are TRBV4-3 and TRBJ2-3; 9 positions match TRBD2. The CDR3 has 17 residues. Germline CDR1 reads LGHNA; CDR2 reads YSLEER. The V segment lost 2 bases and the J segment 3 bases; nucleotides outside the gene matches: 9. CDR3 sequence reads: CASSQQGLARATDTQYF. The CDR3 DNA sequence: TGCGCCAGCAGCCAACAAGGACTAGCGAGGGCTACAGATACGCAGTATTTT.

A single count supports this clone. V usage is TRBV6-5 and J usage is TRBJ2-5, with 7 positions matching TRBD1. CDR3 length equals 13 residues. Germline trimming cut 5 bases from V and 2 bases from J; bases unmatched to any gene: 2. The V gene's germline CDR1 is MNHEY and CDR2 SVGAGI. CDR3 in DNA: TGTGCCAGCAGTCGGACAGGTCAAGAGACCCAGTACTTC. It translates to CASSRTGQETQYF.

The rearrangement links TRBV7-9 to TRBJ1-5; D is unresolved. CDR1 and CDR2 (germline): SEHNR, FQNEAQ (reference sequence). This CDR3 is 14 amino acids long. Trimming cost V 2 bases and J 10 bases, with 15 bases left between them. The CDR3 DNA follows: TGTGCCAGCAGCTTATCGCACTCATTTTACCCCCAGCATTTT. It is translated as CASSLSHSFYPQHF.

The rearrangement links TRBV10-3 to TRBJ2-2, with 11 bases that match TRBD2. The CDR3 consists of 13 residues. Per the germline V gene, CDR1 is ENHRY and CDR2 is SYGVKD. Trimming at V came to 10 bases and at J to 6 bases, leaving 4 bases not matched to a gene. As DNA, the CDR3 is TGTGCCACTCCGGGACTAGCGGCCGGGGAGCTGTTTTTT. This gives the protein CATPGLAAGELFF.

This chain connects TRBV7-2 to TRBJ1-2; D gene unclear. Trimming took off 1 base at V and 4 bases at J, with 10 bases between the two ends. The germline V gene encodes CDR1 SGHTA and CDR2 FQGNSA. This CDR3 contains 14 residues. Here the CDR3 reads CASSLDAALYGYTF. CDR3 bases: TGTGCCAGCAGCTTAGATGCAGCGCTCTATGGCTACACCTTC.

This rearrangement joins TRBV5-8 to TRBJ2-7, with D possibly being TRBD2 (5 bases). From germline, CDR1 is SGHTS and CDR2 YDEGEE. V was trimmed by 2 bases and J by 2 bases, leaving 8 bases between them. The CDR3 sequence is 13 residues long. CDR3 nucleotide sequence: TGTGCCAGCAGCTTTTCCGGGGCCTACGAGCAGTACTTC. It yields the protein CASSFSGAYEQYF.

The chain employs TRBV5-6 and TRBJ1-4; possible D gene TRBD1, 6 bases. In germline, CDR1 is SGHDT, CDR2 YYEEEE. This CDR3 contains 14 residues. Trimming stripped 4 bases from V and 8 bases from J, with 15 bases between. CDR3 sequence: CASSEQGIEEKLFF. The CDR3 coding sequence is TGTGCCAGCAGCGAACAGGGTATCGAGGAAAAACTGTTTTTT.

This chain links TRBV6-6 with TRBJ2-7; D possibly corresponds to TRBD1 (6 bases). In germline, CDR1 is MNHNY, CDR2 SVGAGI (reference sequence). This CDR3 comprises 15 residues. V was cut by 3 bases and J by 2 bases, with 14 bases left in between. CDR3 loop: CASSYPYRDTYEQYF. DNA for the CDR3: TGTGCCAGCAGTTATCCCTACAGGGACACCTACGAGCAGTACTTC.

The chain's CDR3 is CASRRGQGSYNEQFF. In DNA form, the CDR3 reads TGTGCCAGCAGACGAGGACAGGGCTCCTACAATGAGCAGTTCTTC. The chain uses TRBV6-5 and TRBJ2-1, with 8 bases that match TRBD1. Losses at the gene ends were 6 bases for V and 0 bases for J; bases not matched to a gene: 4. Germline loops: CDR1 MNHEY, CDR2 SVGAGI. The CDR3 is made up of 15 amino acids.

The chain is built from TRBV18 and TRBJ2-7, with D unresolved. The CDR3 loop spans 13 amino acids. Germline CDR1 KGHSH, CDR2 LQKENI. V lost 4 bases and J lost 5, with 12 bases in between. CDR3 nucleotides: TGTGCCAGCTCACTTAATAACAGAGACGAGCAGTACTTC. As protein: CASSLNNRDEQYF. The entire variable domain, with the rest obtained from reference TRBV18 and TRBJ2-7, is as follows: NAGVMQNPRHLVRRRGQEARLRCSPMKGHSHVYWYRQLPEEGLKFMVYLQKENIIDESGMPKERFSAEFPKEGPSILRIQQVVRGDSAAYFCASSLNNRDEQYFGPGTRLTVT.

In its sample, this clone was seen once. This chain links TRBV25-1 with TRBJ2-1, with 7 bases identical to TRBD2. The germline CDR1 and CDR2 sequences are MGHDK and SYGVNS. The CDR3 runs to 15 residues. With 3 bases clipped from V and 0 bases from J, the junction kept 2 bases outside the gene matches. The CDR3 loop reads CASSETGGSYNEQFF. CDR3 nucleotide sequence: TGTGCCAGCAGTGAGACGGGGGGCTCCTACAATGAGCAGTTCTTC.

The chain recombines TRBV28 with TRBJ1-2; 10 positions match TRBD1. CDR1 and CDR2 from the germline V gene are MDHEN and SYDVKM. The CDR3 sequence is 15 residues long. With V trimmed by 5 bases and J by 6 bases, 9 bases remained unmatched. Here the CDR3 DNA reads TGTGCCAGCAGTCCCGGGACAGGGGCGGTGGATGGCTACACCTTC. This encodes CASSPGTGAVDGYTF.

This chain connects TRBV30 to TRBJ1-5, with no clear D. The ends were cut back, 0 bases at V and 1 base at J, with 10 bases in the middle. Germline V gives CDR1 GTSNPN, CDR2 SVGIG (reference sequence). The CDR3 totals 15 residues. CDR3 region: CAWSVGGSSNQPQHF. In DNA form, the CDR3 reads TGTGCCTGGAGTGTAGGCGGGTCAAGCAATCAGCCCCAGCATTTT. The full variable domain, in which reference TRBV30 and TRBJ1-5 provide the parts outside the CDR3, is SQTIHQWPATLVQPVGSPLSLECTVEGTSNPNLYWYRQAAGRGLQLLFYSVGIGQISSEVPQNLSASRPQDRQFILSSKKLLLSDSGFYLCAWSVGGSSNQPQHFGDGTRLSIL.

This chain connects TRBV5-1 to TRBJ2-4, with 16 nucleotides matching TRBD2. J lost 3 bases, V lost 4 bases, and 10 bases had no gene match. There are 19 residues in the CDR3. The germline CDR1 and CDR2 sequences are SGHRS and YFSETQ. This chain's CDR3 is CASSENPGLAGGRKNIQYF. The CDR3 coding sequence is TGCGCCAGCAGCGAAAATCCGGGACTAGCGGGGGGGCGCAAAAACATTCAGTACTTC.

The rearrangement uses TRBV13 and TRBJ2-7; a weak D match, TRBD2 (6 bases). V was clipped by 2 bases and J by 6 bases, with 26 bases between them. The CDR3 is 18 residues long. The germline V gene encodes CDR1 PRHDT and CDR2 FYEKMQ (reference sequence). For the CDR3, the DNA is TGTGCCAGCAGCTTATCTAAAAGGTTTAGCGGCGGAACGGGCGAGCAGTACGTC. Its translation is CASSLSKRFSGGTGEQYV.

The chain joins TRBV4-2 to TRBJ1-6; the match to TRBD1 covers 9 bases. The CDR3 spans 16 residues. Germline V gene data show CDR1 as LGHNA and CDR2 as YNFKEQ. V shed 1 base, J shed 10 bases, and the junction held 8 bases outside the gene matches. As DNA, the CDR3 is TGTGCCAGCAGCCAAGCCACAGGGGGCGAATCGTCACCCCTCCACTTT. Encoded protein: CASSQATGGESSPLHF.

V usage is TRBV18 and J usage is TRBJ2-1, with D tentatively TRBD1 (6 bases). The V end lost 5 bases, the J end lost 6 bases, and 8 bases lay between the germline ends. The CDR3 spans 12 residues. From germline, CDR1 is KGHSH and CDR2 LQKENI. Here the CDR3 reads CASSEGVNEQFF. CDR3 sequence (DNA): TGTGCCAGCTCAGAGGGGGTCAATGAGCAGTTCTTC. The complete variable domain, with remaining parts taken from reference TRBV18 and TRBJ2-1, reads NAGVMQNPRHLVRRRGQEARLRCSPMKGHSHVYWYRQLPEEGLKFMVYLQKENIIDESGMPKERFSAEFPKEGPSILRIQQVVRGDSAAYFCASSEGVNEQFFGPGTRLTVL.

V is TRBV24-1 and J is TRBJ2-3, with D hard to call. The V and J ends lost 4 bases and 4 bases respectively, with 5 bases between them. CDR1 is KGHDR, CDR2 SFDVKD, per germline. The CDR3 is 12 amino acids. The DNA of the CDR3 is TGTGCCACCAGTGACTATGCAGATACGCAGTATTTT. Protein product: CATSDYADTQYF.

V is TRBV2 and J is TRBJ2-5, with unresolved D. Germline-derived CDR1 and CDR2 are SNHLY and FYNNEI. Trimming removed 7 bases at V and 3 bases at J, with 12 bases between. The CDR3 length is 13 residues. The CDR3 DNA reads TGTGCCAGCACCCAGGTTGCGAAAGAGACCCAGTACTTC. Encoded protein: CASTQVAKETQYF.

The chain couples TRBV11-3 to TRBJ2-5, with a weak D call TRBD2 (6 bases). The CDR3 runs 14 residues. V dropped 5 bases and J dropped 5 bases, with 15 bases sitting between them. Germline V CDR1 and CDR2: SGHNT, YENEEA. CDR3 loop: CASSQGGELETQYF. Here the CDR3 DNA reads TGTGCCAGCAGCCAAGGCGGGGAGTTGGAGACCCAGTACTTC.

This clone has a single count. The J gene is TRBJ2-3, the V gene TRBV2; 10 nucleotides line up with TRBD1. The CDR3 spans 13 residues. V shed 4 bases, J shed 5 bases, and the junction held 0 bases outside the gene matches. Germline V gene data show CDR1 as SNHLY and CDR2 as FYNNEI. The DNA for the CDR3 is TGTGCCAGCAGTGGGGACAGGGGAGATACGCAGTATTTT. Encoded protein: CASSGDRGDTQYF. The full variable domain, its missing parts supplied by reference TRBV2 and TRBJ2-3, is EPEVTQTPSHQVTQMGQEVILRCVPISNHLYFYWYRQILGQKVEFLVSFYNNEISEKSEIFDDQFSVERPDGSNFTLKIRSTKLEDSAMYFCASSGDRGDTQYFGPGTRLTVL.

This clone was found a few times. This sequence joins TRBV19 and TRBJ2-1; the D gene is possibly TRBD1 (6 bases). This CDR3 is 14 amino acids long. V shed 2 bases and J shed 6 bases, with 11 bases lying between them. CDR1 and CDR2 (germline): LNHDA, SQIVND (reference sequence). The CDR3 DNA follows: TGTGCCAGTAGTATACAGGGGTCGGGCAATGAGCAGTTCTTC. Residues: CASSIQGSGNEQFF.

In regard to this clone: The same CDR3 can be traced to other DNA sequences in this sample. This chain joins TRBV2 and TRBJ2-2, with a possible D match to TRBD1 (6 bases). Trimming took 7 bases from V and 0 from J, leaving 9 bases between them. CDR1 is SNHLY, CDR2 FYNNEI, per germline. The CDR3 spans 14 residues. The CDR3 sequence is CASKGQANTGELFF. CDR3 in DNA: TGTGCCAGCAAGGGACAAGCGAACACCGGGGAGCTGTTTTTT.

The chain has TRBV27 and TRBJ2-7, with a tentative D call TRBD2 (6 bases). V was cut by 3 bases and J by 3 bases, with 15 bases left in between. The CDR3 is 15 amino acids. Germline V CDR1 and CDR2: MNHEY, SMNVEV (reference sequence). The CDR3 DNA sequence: TGTGCCAGCAGTTTTTTGGGGGAGGCTTACTACGAGCAGTACTTC. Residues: CASSFLGEAYYEQYF.

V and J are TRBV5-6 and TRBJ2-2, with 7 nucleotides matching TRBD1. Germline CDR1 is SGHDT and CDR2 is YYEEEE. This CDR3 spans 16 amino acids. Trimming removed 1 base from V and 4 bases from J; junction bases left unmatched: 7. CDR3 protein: CASSLPRNRGTGELFF. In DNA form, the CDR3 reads TGTGCCAGCAGCTTGCCCCGTAACAGGGGCACCGGGGAGCTGTTTTTT.